This TCR beta chain emerged from a study of T-cell reconstitution after alpha-beta-depleted transplantation in children. General observations from the study: Surviving recipient T cells and thymic progenitors underlay high day-60 TCRbeta diversity in some patients. By about two months after transplant, alpha-beta T cells reportedly arose from several hundred graft clones that had expanded.

Concerning this clonotype: The antigen remains unidentified.

The CDR3 contains 15 residues. The germline V and J ends were trimmed by 1 base and 4 bases, with 11 bases remaining between them. Germline V gene lookup returns CDR1 SEHNR and CDR2 FQNEAQ (reference sequence). The library targeted TCRbeta and was prepared with unique molecular identifiers. TCRdb re-called the PCR reads with MiXCR, one entry per CDR3 protein. The sample records about a million distinct CDR3 sequences, roughly 29% being singletons. The receptor comes from a boy in the first two years of life who had a stem cell transplant for SCID, so the T cells may come from the graft donor. This chain joins TRBV7-9 and TRBJ2-4; D is ambiguous. The sample consisted of PBMCs, mostly from graft donor cells, taken 360 days after TCRalphabeta/CD19-depleted stem cell transplant. CDR3 amino acids: CASSLESQLKNIQYF. In DNA form, the CDR3 reads TGTGCCAGCAGCTTAGAGTCTCAGCTGAAAAACATTCAGTACTTC.